This T cell receptor (beta chain) comes out of a study of T cells in Graves' hyperthyroidism and ophthalmopathy. Points from the study as a whole: Blood shared most expanded thyroid clonotypes above 0.001.

CDR3 length: 13 residues. Trimming removed 0 bases from V and 10 bases from J, with 13 bases in between. Germline V lookup: CDR1 SGHDT, CDR2 YYEEEE. Authors of the study amplified TCR beta CDR3 regions from RNA transcripts. Using the HTBI primer set, a first-round RT-PCR was run on the TCR CDR3. Using its own MiXCR run on the multiplex PCR reads, TCRdb lists one record per CDR3 protein. The data show about 290,000 distinct CDR3 sequences, with 17% seen just once and about 51% held by the top ten. This clonotype came up a few times. Its specificity is unknown. It was less than 13 ml of fresh peripheral blood that supplied the PBMCs.

The receptor's source is a woman aged 55-69 years with Graves' ophthalmopathy. The gene calls are TRBV5-6 and TRBJ1-1; D is ambiguous. The sample comprised blood. The CDR3 DNA reads TGTGCCAGCAGCTTGGATTTTACAAAACGAGCTTTCTTT. Residues: CASSLDFTKRAFF.